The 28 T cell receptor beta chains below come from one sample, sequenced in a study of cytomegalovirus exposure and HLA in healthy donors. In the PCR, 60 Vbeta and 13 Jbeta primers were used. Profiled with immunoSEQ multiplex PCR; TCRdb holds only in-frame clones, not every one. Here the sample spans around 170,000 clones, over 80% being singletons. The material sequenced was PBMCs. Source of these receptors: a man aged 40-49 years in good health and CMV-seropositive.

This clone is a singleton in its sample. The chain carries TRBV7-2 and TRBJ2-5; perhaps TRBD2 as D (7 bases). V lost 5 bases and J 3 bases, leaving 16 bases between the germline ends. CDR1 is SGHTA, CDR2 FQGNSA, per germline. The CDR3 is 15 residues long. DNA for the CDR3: TGTGCCAGCAGCGAATGGGGGGGCGGGAAAGAGACCCAGTACTTC. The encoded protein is CASSEWGGGKETQYF.

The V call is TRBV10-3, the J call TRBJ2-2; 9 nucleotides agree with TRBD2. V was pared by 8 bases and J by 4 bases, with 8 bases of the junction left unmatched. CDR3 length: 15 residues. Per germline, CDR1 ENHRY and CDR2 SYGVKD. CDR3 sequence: CAIWEASGITGELFF. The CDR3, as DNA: TGTGCCATCTGGGAGGCTAGCGGGATCACCGGGGAGCTGTTTTTT.

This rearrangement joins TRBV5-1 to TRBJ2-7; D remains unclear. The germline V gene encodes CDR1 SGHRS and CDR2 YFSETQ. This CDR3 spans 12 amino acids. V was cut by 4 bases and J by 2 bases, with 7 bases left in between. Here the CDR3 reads CASSPATYEQYF. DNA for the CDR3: TGCGCCAGCAGCCCCGCGACCTACGAGCAGTACTTC.

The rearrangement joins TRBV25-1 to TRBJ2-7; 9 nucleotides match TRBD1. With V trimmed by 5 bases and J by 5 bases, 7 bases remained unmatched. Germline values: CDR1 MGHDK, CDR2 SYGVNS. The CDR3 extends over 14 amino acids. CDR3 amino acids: CASSLTGGRDEQYF. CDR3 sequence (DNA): TGTGCCAGCAGTCTGACAGGGGGGCGGGACGAGCAGTACTTC.

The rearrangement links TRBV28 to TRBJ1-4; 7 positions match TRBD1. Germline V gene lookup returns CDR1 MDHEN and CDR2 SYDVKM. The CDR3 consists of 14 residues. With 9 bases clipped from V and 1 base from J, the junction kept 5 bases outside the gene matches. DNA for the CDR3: TGTGCCAGTCTAGCAGGGGGAACTAATGAAAAACTGTTTTTT. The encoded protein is CASLAGGTNEKLFF.

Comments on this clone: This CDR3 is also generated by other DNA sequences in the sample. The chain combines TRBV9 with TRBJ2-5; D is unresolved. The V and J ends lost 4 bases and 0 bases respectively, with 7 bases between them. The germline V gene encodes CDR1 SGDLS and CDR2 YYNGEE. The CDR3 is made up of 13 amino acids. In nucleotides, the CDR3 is TGTGCCAGCAGCCCCCGGTACCAAGAGACCCAGTACTTC. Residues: CASSPRYQETQYF.

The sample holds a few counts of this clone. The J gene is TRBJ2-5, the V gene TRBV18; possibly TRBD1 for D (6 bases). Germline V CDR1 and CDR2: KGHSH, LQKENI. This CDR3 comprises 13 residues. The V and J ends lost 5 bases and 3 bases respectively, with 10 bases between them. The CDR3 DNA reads TGTGCCAGCTCAGCCTCAGGGGAAGAGACCCAGTACTTC. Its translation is CASSASGEETQYF.

In DNA, the CDR3 is TGTGCCAGCAGGTCGAGCGGGGGGGCCGCCGAGACCCAGTACTTC. Amino acid sequence: CASRSSGGAAETQYF. The rearrangement uses TRBV28 and TRBJ2-5; 10 bases are shared with TRBD2. With 6 bases clipped from V and 5 bases from J, the junction kept 9 bases outside the gene matches. The CDR3 contains 15 residues. Germline V gene data show CDR1 as MDHEN and CDR2 as SYDVKM.

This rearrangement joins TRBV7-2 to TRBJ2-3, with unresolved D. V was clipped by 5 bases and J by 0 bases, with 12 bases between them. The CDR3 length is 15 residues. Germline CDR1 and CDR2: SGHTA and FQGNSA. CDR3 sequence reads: CASSPGRISTDTQYF. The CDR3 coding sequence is TGTGCCAGCAGCCCGGGTCGGATTAGCACAGATACGCAGTATTTT.

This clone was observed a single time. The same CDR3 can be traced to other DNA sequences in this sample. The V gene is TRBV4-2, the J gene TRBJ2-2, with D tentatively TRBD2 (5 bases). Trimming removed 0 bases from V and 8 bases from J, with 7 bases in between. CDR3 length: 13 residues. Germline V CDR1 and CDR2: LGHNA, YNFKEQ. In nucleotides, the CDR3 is TGTGCCAGCAGCCAAGATCGCGGGGGGGAGCTGTTTTTT. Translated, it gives CASSQDRGGELFF.

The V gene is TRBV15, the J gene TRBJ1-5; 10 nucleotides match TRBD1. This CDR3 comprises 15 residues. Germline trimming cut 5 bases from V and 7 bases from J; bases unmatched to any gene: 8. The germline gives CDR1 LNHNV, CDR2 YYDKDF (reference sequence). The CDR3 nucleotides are TGTGCCACCAGCGGTGACAGGGGGCGCGGGCAGCCCCAGCATTTT. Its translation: CATSGDRGRGQPQHF.

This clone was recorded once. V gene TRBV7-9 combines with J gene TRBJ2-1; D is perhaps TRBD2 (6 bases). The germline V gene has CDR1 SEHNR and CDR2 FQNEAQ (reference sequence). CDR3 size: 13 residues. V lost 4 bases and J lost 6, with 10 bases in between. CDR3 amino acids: CASSSGLSNEQFF. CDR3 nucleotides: TGTGCCAGCAGCTCGGGACTTTCCAATGAGCAGTTCTTC.

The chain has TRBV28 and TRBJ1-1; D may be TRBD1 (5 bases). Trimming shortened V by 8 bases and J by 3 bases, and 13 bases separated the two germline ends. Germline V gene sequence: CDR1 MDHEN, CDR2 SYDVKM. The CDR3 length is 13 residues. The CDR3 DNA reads TGTGCCAGCCACAAAGGGGTGGACACTGAAGCTTTCTTT. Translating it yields CASHKGVDTEAFF.

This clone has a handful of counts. CDR3 sequence: CASSYLYEQYF. In DNA form, the CDR3 reads TGTGCCAGCAGTTATCTATACGAGCAGTACTTC. The V and J genes are TRBV27 and TRBJ2-7; D ambiguous. Trimming pared 4 bases from V and 4 bases from J, leaving 5 bases between. The CDR3 is made up of 11 amino acids. From germline, CDR1 is MNHEY and CDR2 SMNVEV (reference sequence).

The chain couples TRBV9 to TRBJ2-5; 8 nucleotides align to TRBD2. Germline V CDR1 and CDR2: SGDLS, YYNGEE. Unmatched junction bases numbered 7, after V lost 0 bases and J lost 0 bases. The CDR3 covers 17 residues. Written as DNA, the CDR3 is TGTGCCAGCAGCGTAGCGAAGGGCGGGGGGTACCAAGAGACCCAGTACTTC. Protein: CASSVAKGGGYQETQYF.

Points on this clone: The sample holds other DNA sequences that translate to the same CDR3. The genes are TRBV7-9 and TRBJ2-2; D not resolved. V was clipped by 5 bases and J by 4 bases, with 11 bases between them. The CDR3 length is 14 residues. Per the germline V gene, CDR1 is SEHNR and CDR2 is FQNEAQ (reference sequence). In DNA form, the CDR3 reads TGTGCCAGCAGCCTAGATAGATTCACCGGGGAGCTGTTTTTT. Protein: CASSLDRFTGELFF.

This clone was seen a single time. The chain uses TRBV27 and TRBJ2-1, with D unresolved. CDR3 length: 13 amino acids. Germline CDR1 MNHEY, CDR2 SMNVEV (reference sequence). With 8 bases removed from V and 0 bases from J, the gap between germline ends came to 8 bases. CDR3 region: CASSTPSYNEQFF. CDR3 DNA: TGTGCCAGCTCCACACCCTCCTACAATGAGCAGTTCTTC.

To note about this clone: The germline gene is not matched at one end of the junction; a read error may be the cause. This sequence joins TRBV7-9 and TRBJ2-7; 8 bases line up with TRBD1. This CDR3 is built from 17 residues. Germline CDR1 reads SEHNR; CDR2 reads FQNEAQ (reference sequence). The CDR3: CSSSFSQGADLLFEQYF. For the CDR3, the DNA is TGTTCCAGCAGCTTCAGTCAGGGGGCGGATTTATTGTTCGAGCAGTACTTC.

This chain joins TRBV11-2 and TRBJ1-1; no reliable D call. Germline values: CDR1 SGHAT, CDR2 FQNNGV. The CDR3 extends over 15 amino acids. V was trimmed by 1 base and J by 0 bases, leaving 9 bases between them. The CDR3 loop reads CASSLGMQLNTEAFF. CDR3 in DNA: TGTGCCAGCAGCTTAGGAATGCAGTTGAACACTGAAGCTTTCTTT.

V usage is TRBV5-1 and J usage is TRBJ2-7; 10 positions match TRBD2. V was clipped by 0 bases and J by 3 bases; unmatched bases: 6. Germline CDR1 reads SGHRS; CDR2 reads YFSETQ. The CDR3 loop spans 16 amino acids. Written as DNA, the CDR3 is TGCGCCAGCAGCTTGGCCGAAATAGCGGGGGGCTACGAGCAGTACTTC. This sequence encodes CASSLAEIAGGYEQYF.

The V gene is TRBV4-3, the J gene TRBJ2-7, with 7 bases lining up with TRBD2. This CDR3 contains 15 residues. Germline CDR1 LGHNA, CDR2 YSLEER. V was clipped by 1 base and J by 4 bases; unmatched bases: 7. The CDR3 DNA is TGCGCCAGCAGCCAAGGCCCAGCGGGGTCGTACGAGCAGTACTTC. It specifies CASSQGPAGSYEQYF.

As DNA, the CDR3 is TGTGCCAGCAGTGGACAGGGGGTTTCCAAAAACATTCAGTACTTC. Its translation: CASSGQGVSKNIQYF. The J gene is TRBJ2-4, the V gene TRBV28, with 10 bases fitting TRBD1. CDR3 length equals 15 residues. CDR1 MDHEN and CDR2 SYDVKM come from the germline V gene. The ends lost 5 bases at V and 2 bases at J; junction bases unmatched: 3.

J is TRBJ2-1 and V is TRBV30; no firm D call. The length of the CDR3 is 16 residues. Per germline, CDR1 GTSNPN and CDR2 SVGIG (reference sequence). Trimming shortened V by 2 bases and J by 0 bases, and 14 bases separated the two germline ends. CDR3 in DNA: TGTGCCTGGAGTAAGTTGGCGGCGAGCTCCTACAATGAGCAGTTCTTC. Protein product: CAWSKLAASSYNEQFF.

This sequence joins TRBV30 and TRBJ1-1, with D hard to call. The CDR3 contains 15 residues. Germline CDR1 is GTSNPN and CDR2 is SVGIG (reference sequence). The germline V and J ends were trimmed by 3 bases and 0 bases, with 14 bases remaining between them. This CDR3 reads CAWSGRGNMNTEAFF. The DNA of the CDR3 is TGTGCCTGGAGCGGGCGAGGGAACATGAACACTGAAGCTTTCTTT.

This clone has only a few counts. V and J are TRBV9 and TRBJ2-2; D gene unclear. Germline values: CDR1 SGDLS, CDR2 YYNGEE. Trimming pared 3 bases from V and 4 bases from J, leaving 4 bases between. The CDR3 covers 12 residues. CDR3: CASSDSTGELFF. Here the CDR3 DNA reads TGTGCCAGCAGCGACAGCACCGGGGAGCTGTTTTTT.

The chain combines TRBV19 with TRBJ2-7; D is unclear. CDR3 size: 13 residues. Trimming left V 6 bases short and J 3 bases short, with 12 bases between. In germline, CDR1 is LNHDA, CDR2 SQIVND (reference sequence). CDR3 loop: CASSPSVVYEQYF. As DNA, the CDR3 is TGTGCCAGTAGCCCATCGGTGGTCTACGAGCAGTACTTC.

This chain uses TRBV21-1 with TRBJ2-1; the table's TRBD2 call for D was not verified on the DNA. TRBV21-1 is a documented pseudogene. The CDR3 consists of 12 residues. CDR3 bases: TGTGCCAGCAGCAATTCCGTCGGTGAGCAGTTCTTC. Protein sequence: CASSNSVGEQFF.

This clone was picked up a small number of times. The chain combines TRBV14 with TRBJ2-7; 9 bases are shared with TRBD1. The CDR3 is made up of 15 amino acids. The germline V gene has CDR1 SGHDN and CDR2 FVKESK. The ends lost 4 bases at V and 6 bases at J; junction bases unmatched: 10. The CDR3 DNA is TGTGCCAGCAGCCGACCCGGGACAGGGATTTTCGAGCAGTACTTC. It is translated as CASSRPGTGIFEQYF. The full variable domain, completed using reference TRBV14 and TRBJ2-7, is EAGVTQFPSHSVIEKGQTVTLRCDPISGHDNLYWYRRVMGKEIKFLLHFVKESKQDESGMPNNRFLAERTGGTYSTLKVQPAELEDSGVYFCASSRPGTGIFEQYFGPGTRLTVT.